Sequencing of this T cell receptor beta chain was carried out in a study of cytomegalovirus exposure and HLA in healthy donors. In the study overall: Of all 400 or so donors who were genotyped, under 90% belonged to the Caucasian-associated ancestry cluster. The study's findings and limits: Sequencing likely generated an artifact that appeared as a cluster of highly shared sequence variants.

Unmatched junction bases numbered 13, after V lost 0 bases and J lost 6 bases. The CDR3 runs to 18 residues. Germline CDR1 and CDR2: SGDLS and YYNGEE. With regard to this clone: Antigen specificity is unknown.

In the PCR, 60 Vbeta and 13 Jbeta primers were used. In the original workflow: Unique TCR beta chains numbered roughly 84 million in a later analysis, with about 9.9 million shared. Sequencing used immunoSEQ multiplex PCR; TCRdb keeps in-frame clones, though not all of them. V and J calls and clone size are given by that table; D and trimming were obtained from the DNA. This table has approximately 150,000 clones, under 85% appearing once. This sequence was found in a woman under 30 in good health and CMV-seropositive. The chain carries TRBV9 and TRBJ2-2, with 8 positions matching TRBD2. Sequencing was performed on PBMCs. The CDR3 loop is CASSVVRGMTSVAGELFF. The CDR3 DNA reads TGTGCCAGCAGCGTAGTACGGGGGATGACTAGCGTGGCCGGGGAGCTGTTTTTT.